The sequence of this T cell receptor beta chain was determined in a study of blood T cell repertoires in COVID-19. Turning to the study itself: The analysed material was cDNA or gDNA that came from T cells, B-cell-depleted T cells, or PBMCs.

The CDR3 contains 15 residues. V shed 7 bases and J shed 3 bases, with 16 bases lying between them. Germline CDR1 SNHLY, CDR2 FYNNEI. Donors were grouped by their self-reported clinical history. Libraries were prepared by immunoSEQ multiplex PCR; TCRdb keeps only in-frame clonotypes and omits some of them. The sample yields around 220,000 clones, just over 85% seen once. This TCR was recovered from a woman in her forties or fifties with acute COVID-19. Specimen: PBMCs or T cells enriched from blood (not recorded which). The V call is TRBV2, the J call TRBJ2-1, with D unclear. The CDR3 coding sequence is TGTGCCAGCACCCAAGACACAACTCGCTACAATGAGCAGTTCTTC. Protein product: CASTQDTTRYNEQFF.